This T cell receptor (beta chain) was captured by sequencing in a study of response to subunit inactivated influenza vaccine. Study-wide findings and caveats: The authors put forward the suggestion that each seasonal influenza vaccination may bring in only a limited number of new T cells.

This clonotype has just a few counts. Its antigen is as yet unknown. Trimming removed 0 bases at V and 1 base at J, with 7 bases between. Germline V gene lookup returns CDR1 SGHVS and CDR2 FNYEAQ. The length of the CDR3 is 15 residues. TCRdb re-called the RT-PCR reads with MiXCR, one entry per CDR3 protein. This sample has 400,000 to 650,000 distinct CDR3 sequences; approximately 6.9% occur once, and the top ten carry about 12%. V and J are TRBV7-6 and TRBJ1-3; D remains ambiguous. This clonotype was sampled from a man between 50 and 75 years old who received an inactivated influenza vaccine. Sequencing used PBMCs from blood, obtained around 25 months after vaccination. In nucleotides, the CDR3 is TGTGCCAGCAGCTTAGCGGAACGGTCTGGAAACACCATATATTTT. This codes for CASSLAERSGNTIYF. The entire variable domain, with the rest obtained from reference TRBV7-6 and TRBJ1-3, is as follows: GAGVSQSPRYKVTKRGQDVALRCDPISGHVSLYWYRQALGQGPEFLTYFNYEAQQDKSGLPNDRFSAERPEGSISTLTIQRTEQRDSAMYRCASSLAERSGNTIYFGEGSWLTVV.